Listed here are 3 T cell receptor beta chains from one sample, sequenced in a study of sequential checkpoint blockade in melanoma. Treatment given: randomized to nivolumab then ipilimumab (arm A) or the reverse (arm B). TCRdb keeps only in-frame clones here, not all; method: immunoSEQ multiplex PCR. The table lists fewer than 25,000 clones, roughly 80% of them singletons. The source material was CD8+ T cells sorted from blood (inferred from file names), sampled from a patient given nivolumab and ipilimumab in sequence. The receptors derive from a human donor with melanoma.

This chain uses TRBV13 with TRBJ2-7; 8 bases fit TRBD1. The CDR3 is 13 residues long. J gave up 2 bases and V 8 bases, and 5 bases lay outside the gene matches. Germline CDR1 and CDR2: PRHDT and FYEKMQ (reference sequence). The CDR3 spells CASSGQGTYEQYF. Here the CDR3 DNA reads TGTGCCAGCTCCGGACAGGGCACCTACGAGCAGTACTTC.

The chain uses TRBV27 and TRBJ2-4, with 9 bases that match TRBD1. The ends lost 0 bases at V and 7 bases at J; junction bases unmatched: 7. CDR1 MNHEY and CDR2 SMNVEV come from the germline V gene (reference sequence). The CDR3 contains 16 residues. The CDR3 loop reads CASSLSSGTGKNIQYF. The CDR3, as DNA: TGTGCCAGCAGTTTATCGTCGGGGACAGGGAAGAACATTCAGTACTTC.

V usage is TRBV30 and J usage is TRBJ2-1, with TRBD2 identical over 10 bases. CDR1 is GTSNPN and CDR2 is SVGIG in the germline V gene (reference sequence). The CDR3 spans 12 residues. The J segment lost 9 bases and the V segment lost 4 bases, leaving 3 bases of the junction unmatched. The CDR3 spells CAWTSGRAEQFF. CDR3 coding DNA: TGTGCCTGGACTAGCGGGAGAGCTGAGCAGTTCTTC.